Following are 27 T cell receptor beta chains from one sample sequenced in a study of T cells after posttransplantation cyclophosphamide. The protocol was immunoSEQ multiplex PCR, while the TCRdb copy is restricted to in-frame clones and leaves out a portion. The sample carries some 20,000 clones, less than 99% recorded once. Cells defined as naive were viable CD3+CD4+ or CD3+CD8+ and CCR7+CD45RA+CD45RO-CD95-CD27+CD28+. Specimen: naive CD4+ T cells sorted from PBMCs. Every receptor here comes from a man aged 35-49 years in good health, CMV-negative, and a related stem cell transplant donor.

This clone has just one count. This chain joins TRBV15 and TRBJ1-3, with D possibly matching TRBD1 (6 bases). Trimming pared 3 bases from V and 4 bases from J, leaving 10 bases between. CDR3 length equals 14 residues. Per germline, CDR1 LNHNV and CDR2 YYDKDF (reference sequence). The DNA of the CDR3 is TGTGCCACCAGCAGGGGTGGACAGGGAAACACCATATATTTT. Amino acid sequence: CATSRGGQGNTIYF.

The rearrangement uses TRBV5-1 and TRBJ1-1; a possible D gene is TRBD1 (5 bases). In germline, CDR1 is SGHRS, CDR2 YFSETQ. The CDR3 has 15 amino acids. V lost 0 bases to trimming and J lost 4 bases, with 13 bases between them. In nucleotides, the CDR3 is TGCGCCAGCAGCTTGGACCTGGGGGGGACCACTGAAGCTTTCTTT. It translates to CASSLDLGGTTEAFF.

The chain couples TRBV18 to TRBJ2-5, with 7 bases matching TRBD1. Germline V gives CDR1 KGHSH, CDR2 LQKENI. Trimming removed 1 base from V and 7 bases from J; junction bases left unmatched: 3. CDR3 length equals 13 residues. This chain's CDR3 is CASSPLDRATQYF. The CDR3 DNA reads TGTGCCAGCTCACCACTCGACAGGGCGACCCAGTACTTC.

The gene calls are TRBV18 and TRBJ2-3; D perhaps matches TRBD1 (6 bases). The V end was cut by 1 base, the J end by 4 bases, with 12 bases between. Per germline, CDR1 KGHSH and CDR2 LQKENI. CDR3 size: 15 residues. The CDR3 sequence is CASSPQGVGADTQYF. DNA for the CDR3: TGTGCCAGCTCACCACAGGGGGTTGGCGCAGATACGCAGTATTTT.

The chain couples TRBV5-1 to TRBJ2-7; a possible D gene is TRBD1 (5 bases). The germline CDR1 and CDR2 sequences are SGHRS and YFSETQ. There are 15 residues in the CDR3. V dropped 0 bases and J dropped 0 bases, with 10 bases sitting between them. CDR3 amino acids: CASSLEGHLSYEQYF. Written as DNA, the CDR3 is TGCGCCAGCAGCTTGGAAGGACACCTCTCCTACGAGCAGTACTTC.

V gene TRBV11-2 combines with J gene TRBJ1-3; TRBD1 agrees at 7 bases. V shed 7 bases, J shed 1 base, and the junction held 7 bases outside the gene matches. The CDR3 is made up of 15 amino acids. Germline V gene sequence: CDR1 SGHAT, CDR2 FQNNGV. CDR3 bases: TGTGCCAGCAAACAGGGGCTGGGTTCTGGAAACACCATATATTTT. Amino acid sequence: CASKQGLGSGNTIYF.

This rearrangement joins TRBV29-1 to TRBJ2-1, with D possibly TRBD2 on 9 matching bases. Trimming pared 6 bases from V and 4 bases from J, leaving 19 bases between. CDR3 size: 15 residues. Germline V lookup: CDR1 SQVTM, CDR2 ANQGSEA. The CDR3 nucleotides read TGCAGCGTCGCGGGGGGGACAGGAGGATACAATGAGCAGTTCTTC. It encodes CSVAGGTGGYNEQFF.

Note on this clone: Compared with germline, one end of the junction differs, possibly owing to a read error. Other DNA sequences in the sample encode the same CDR3. The V call is TRBV19, the J call TRBJ2-5; 7 bases line up with TRBD2. The CDR3 is 15 amino acids. Germline CDR1 and CDR2: LNHDA and SQIVND (reference sequence). The CDR3 bases are TGCGCCAGTAGTATCGGGGGGACTACCCAAGAGACCCAGTACTTC. Amino acid sequence: CASSIGGTTQETQYF.

The V and J genes are TRBV7-9 and TRBJ1-5; D possibly corresponds to TRBD1 (6 bases). V was trimmed by 3 bases and J by 4 bases, leaving 13 bases between them. From germline, CDR1 is SEHNR and CDR2 FQNEAQ (reference sequence). The CDR3 loop spans 15 amino acids. The CDR3 sequence: CASSFAGTPNQPQHF. In DNA form, the CDR3 reads TGTGCCAGCAGCTTTGCCGGGACACCGAATCAGCCCCAGCATTTT. Variable domain in full (rest from reference TRBV7-9 and TRBJ1-5): DTGVSQNPRHKITKRGQNVTFRCDPISEHNRLYWYRQTLGQGPEFLTYFQNEAQLEKSRLLSDRFSAERPKGSFSTLEIQRTEQGDSAMYLCASSFAGTPNQPQHFGDGTRLSIL.

The chain carries TRBV28 and TRBJ2-7, with 7 bases fitting TRBD2. CDR1 and CDR2 (germline): MDHEN, SYDVKM. This CDR3 region has 15 residues. Trimming at V came to 3 bases and at J to 2 bases, leaving 7 bases not matched to a gene. The CDR3 bases are TGTGCCAGCAGTTTTTCGACTAGCTTTGCCTACGAGCAGTACTTC. Its translation: CASSFSTSFAYEQYF.

The chain combines TRBV9 with TRBJ2-1, with 14 positions matching TRBD2. The CDR3 sequence is 19 residues long. V lost 0 bases and J lost 0; bases outside the gene matches: 5. Germline V lookup: CDR1 SGDLS, CDR2 YYNGEE. The CDR3 nucleotides are TGTGCCAGCAGCGTAGGACTAGCGGGAGGGCCCTCCTCCTACAATGAGCAGTTCTTC. Its protein is CASSVGLAGGPSSYNEQFF.

The J gene is TRBJ2-3, the V gene TRBV19; 10 nucleotides match TRBD2. Germline V gene sequence: CDR1 LNHDA, CDR2 SQIVND (reference sequence). There are 15 residues in the CDR3. Trimming cost V 5 bases and J 4 bases; bases outside gene matches: 6. CDR3 sequence: CASSETSGIADTQYF. Written as DNA, the CDR3 is TGTGCCAGTAGTGAAACTAGCGGGATCGCAGATACGCAGTATTTT.

The gene calls are TRBV6-5 and TRBJ1-4; TRBD1 aligns across 7 bases. CDR1 and CDR2 from the germline V gene are MNHEY and SVGAGI. The CDR3 has 13 amino acids. With V trimmed by 11 bases and J by 3 bases, 6 bases remained unmatched. DNA of the CDR3: TGTGCCGCCACCGGGACAGCTAATGAAAAACTGTTTTTT. Translating gives CAATGTANEKLFF.

V gene TRBV18 combines with J gene TRBJ1-4, with 7 nucleotides matching TRBD1. V lost 3 bases to trimming and J lost 7 bases; unmatched junction nucleotides: 2. The V gene's germline CDR1 is KGHSH and CDR2 LQKENI. This CDR3 comprises 13 residues. The CDR3 nucleotides read TGTGCCAGCTCACCGGGACAGCCTGAAAAACTGTTTTTT. This sequence encodes CASSPGQPEKLFF.

This clone showed up just once. This rearrangement joins TRBV9 to TRBJ1-2, with TRBD1 identical over 7 bases. The CDR3 runs 15 residues. Germline-derived CDR1 and CDR2 are SGDLS and YYNGEE. Trimming cost V 0 bases and J 3 bases; bases outside gene matches: 5. The CDR3 nucleotides read TGTGCCAGCAGCGTAGGGTCACAGGGGTACTATGGCTACACCTTC. This sequence encodes CASSVGSQGYYGYTF.

This chain links TRBV29-1 with TRBJ2-1; TRBD2 agrees at 7 bases. CDR3 length: 13 residues. After removal of 3 bases from V and 9 bases from J, the junction contained 8 bases not matched to a gene. CDR1 and CDR2 (germline): SQVTM, ANQGSEA. The DNA for the CDR3 is TGCAGCGTTGAGGCCAGGCCGGGGGGTGAGCAGTTCTTC. Protein product: CSVEARPGGEQFF.

This clone has a handful of counts. The chain recombines TRBV9 with TRBJ1-1, with 10 bases identical to TRBD1. Germline assignment: CDR1 SGDLS and CDR2 YYNGEE. V was pared by 2 bases and J by 3 bases, with 7 bases of the junction left unmatched. This CDR3 is built from 16 residues. CDR3 bases: TGTGCCAGCAGCGTCGGGACAGGGGCTTCCCACACTGAAGCTTTCTTT. It translates to CASSVGTGASHTEAFF.

This clone was counted a single time. This chain uses TRBV7-9 with TRBJ1-1; D is unclear. Trimming removed 4 bases at V and 1 base at J, with 16 bases between. This CDR3 spans 16 amino acids. Germline V CDR1 and CDR2: SEHNR, FQNEAQ (reference sequence). CDR3 region: CASSSWEGAGNTEAFF. The CDR3 DNA reads TGTGCCAGCAGCTCCTGGGAGGGAGCAGGGAACACTGAAGCTTTCTTT.

This chain joins TRBV5-1 and TRBJ1-4, with 9 bases identical to TRBD1. The CDR3 runs to 16 residues. V gave up 0 bases and J gave up 5 bases; unmatched junction bases: 5. Germline-derived CDR1 and CDR2 are SGHRS and YFSETQ. CDR3 in DNA: TGCGCCAGCAGCTTGGGGCCACAGGGGGCGAATGAAAAACTGTTTTTT. Protein product: CASSLGPQGANEKLFF.

The chain is built from TRBV10-3 and TRBJ2-2; 7 nucleotides align to TRBD2. The germline V gene encodes CDR1 ENHRY and CDR2 SYGVKD. J gave up 3 bases and V 6 bases, and 10 bases lay outside the gene matches. This CDR3 has 16 residues. CDR3 loop: CAIRAGLGPHTGELFF. Here the CDR3 DNA reads TGTGCCATCAGAGCCGGACTAGGGCCCCACACCGGGGAGCTGTTTTTT.

The chain is built from TRBV10-3 and TRBJ2-2, with TRBD2 matching 8 bases. The CDR3 consists of 14 residues. V lost 7 bases to trimming and J lost 5 bases; unmatched junction nucleotides: 6. Germline loops: CDR1 ENHRY, CDR2 SYGVKD. CDR3 loop: CAITSGRGTGELFF. The DNA of the CDR3 is TGTGCCATCACGAGCGGGAGAGGTACCGGGGAGCTGTTTTTT.

The chain recombines TRBV7-8 with TRBJ1-6; the match to TRBD1 covers 9 bases. V shed 5 bases and J 7 bases; nucleotides not matched to a gene: 9. The germline gives CDR1 SGHVS, CDR2 FQNEAQ. The CDR3 spans 16 residues. The CDR3 reads CASSVGTGTGNSPLHF. In DNA form, the CDR3 reads TGTGCCAGCAGCGTCGGGACAGGGACTGGCAATTCACCCCTCCACTTT.

The chain is built from TRBV28 and TRBJ2-7; D is unclear. The CDR3 sequence is 14 residues long. Trimming took 5 bases from V and 3 from J, leaving 14 bases between them. Germline V gives CDR1 MDHEN, CDR2 SYDVKM. CDR3 loop: CASSRLDVIYEQYF. In DNA, the CDR3 is TGTGCCAGCAGTAGGCTAGACGTAATCTACGAGCAGTACTTC. Full variable domain (remainder filled in from reference TRBV28 and TRBJ2-7): DVKVTQSSRYLVKRTGEKVFLECVQDMDHENMFWYRQDPGLGLRLIYFSYDVKMKEKGDIPEGYSVSREKKERFSLILESASTNQTSMYLCASSRLDVIYEQYFGPGTRLTVT.

The V gene is TRBV25-1, the J gene TRBJ2-3; tentatively, D is TRBD1 (7 bases). Trimming left V 3 bases short and J 0 bases short, with 10 bases between. Germline V CDR1 and CDR2: MGHDK, SYGVNS. The CDR3 runs to 15 residues. The CDR3 bases are TGTGCCAGCAGTGAGACAGGGACTAGCACAGATACGCAGTATTTT. As protein: CASSETGTSTDTQYF.

The V call is TRBV25-1, the J call TRBJ2-2, with D perhaps TRBD1 (6 bases). CDR3 length: 15 residues. The germline V gene encodes CDR1 MGHDK and CDR2 SYGVNS. Trimming shortened V by 1 base and J by 4 bases, and 10 bases separated the two germline ends. This CDR3 reads CASSEWQGRTGELFF. The CDR3 DNA reads as TGTGCCAGCAGTGAATGGCAGGGGCGCACCGGGGAGCTGTTTTTT.

The V gene is TRBV30, the J gene TRBJ2-7; D unclear. With 5 bases removed from V and 3 bases from J, the gap between germline ends came to 23 bases. The germline CDR1 and CDR2 sequences are GTSNPN and SVGIG (reference sequence). The CDR3 is made up of 16 amino acids. CDR3 coding DNA: TGTGCCTGGGGCCCCGGCGAGAGGCCCTCCTTCTACGAGCAGTACTTC. Translation gives CAWGPGERPSFYEQYF.

The chain is built from TRBV5-4 and TRBJ2-6; the match to TRBD2 covers 11 bases. V shed 0 bases and J 0 bases; nucleotides not matched to a gene: 2. Germline V gene sequence: CDR1 SGHNT, CDR2 YYREEE (reference sequence). The CDR3 has 18 residues. Here the CDR3 DNA reads TGTGCCAGCAGCTTGGAGCTAGCGGGGGGCTCTGGGGCCAACGTCCTGACTTTC. This codes for CASSLELAGGSGANVLTF.